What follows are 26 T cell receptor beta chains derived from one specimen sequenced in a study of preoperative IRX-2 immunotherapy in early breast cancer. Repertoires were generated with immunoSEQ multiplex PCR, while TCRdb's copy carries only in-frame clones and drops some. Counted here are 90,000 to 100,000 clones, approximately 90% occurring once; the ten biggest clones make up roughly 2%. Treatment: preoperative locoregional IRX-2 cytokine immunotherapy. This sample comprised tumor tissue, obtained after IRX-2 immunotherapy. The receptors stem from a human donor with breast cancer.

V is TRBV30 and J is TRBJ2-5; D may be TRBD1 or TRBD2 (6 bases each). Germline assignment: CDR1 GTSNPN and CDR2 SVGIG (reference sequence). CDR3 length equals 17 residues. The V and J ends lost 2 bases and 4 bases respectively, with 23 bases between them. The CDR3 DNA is TGTGCCTGGAGTCACAATAGGGGGGCAGGGCGAGTAGAGACCCAGTACTTC. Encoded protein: CAWSHNRGAGRVETQYF.

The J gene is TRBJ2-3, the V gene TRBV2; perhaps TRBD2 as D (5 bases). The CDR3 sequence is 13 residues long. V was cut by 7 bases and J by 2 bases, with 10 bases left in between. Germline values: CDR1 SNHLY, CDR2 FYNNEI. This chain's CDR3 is CASMRENTDTQYF. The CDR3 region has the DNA TGTGCCAGCATGAGGGAAAACACAGATACGCAGTATTTT.

CDR3 DNA: TGTGCCAGTAGGGGGAGGGGGCAAGAGACCCAGTACTTC. It specifies CASRGRGQETQYF. The rearrangement uses TRBV19 and TRBJ2-5, with D maybe TRBD2 (7 bases). Trimming cost V 6 bases and J 2 bases, with 10 bases left between them. This CDR3 has 13 amino acids. Germline-derived CDR1 and CDR2 are LNHDA and SQIVND (reference sequence).

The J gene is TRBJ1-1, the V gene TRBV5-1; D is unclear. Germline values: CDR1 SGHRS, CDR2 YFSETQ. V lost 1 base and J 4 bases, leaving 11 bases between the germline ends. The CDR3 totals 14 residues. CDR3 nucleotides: TGCGCCAGCAGCTTGATTGCCACAGCCACTGAAGCTTTCTTT. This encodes CASSLIATATEAFF.

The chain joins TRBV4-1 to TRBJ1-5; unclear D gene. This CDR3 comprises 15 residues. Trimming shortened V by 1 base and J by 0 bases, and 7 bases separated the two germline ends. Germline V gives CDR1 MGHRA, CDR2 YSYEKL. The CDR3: CASSQAGRSNQPQHF. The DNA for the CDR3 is TGCGCCAGCAGCCAAGCAGGTCGTAGCAATCAGCCCCAGCATTTT.

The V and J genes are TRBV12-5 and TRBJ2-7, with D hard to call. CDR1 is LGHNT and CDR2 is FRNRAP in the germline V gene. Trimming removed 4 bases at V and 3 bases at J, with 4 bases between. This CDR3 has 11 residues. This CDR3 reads CASGSLYEQYF. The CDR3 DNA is TGTGCTAGTGGTTCCCTCTACGAGCAGTACTTC.

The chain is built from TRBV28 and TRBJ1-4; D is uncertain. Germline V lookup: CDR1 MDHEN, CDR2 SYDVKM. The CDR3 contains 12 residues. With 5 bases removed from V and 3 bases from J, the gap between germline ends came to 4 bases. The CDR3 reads CASSSPNEKLFF. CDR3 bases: TGTGCCAGCAGTAGCCCTAATGAAAAACTGTTTTTT.

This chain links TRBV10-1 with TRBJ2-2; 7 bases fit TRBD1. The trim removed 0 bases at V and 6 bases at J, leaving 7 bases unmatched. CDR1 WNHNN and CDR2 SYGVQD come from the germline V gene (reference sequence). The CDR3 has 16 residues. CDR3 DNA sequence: TGCGCCAGCAGTGAGTCGAACAGGGGCTACGCCGGGGAGCTGTTTTTT. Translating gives CASSESNRGYAGELFF.

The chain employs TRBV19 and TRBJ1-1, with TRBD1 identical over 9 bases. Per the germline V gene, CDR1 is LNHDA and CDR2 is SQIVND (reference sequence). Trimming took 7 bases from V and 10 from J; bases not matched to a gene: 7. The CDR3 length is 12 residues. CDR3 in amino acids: CASTPGQGAAFF. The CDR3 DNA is TGTGCCAGTACCCCGGGACAGGGAGCAGCTTTCTTT.

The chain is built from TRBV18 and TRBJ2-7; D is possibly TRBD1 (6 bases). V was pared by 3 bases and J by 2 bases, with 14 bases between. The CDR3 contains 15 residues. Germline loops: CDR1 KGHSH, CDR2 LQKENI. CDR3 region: CASSPRGAPPYEQYF. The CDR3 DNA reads TGTGCCAGCTCACCCAGGGGCGCGCCACCCTACGAGCAGTACTTC.

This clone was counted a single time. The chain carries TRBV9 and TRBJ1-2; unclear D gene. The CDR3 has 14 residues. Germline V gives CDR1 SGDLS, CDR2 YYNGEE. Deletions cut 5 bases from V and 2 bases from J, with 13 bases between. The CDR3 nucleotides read TGTGCCAGCAGTTTATTGTCCCCAAACTATGGCTACACCTTC. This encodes CASSLLSPNYGYTF.

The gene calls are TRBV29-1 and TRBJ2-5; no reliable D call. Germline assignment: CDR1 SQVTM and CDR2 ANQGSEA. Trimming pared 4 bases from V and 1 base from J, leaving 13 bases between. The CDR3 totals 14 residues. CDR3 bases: TGCAGCGTTGCCACCGGATTAGGCCAAGAGACCCAGTACTTC. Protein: CSVATGLGQETQYF.

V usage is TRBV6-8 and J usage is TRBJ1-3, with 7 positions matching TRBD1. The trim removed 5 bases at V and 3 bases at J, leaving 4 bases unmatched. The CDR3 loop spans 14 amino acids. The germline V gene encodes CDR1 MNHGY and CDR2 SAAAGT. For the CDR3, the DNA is TGTGCCAGCAGTGAGACAGGGCATGGAAACACCATATATTTT. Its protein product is CASSETGHGNTIYF.

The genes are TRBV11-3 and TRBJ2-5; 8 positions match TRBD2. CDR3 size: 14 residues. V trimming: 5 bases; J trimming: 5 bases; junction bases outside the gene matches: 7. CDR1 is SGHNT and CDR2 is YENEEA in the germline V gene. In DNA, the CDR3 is TGTGCCAGCAGCCGAGCGGGGGCTGGGGAGACCCAGTACTTC. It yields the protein CASSRAGAGETQYF.

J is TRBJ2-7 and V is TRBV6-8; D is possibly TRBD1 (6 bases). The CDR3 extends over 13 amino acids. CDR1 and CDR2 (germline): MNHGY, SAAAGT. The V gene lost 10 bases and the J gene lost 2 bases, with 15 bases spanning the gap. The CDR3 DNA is TGTGCCACACAGGGACGCCTGACCTACGAGCAGTACTTC. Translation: CATQGRLTYEQYF.

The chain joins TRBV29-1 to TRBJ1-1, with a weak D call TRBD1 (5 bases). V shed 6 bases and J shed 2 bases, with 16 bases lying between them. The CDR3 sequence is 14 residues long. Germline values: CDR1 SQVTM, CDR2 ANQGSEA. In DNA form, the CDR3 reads TGCAGCGTCAGAGGGGACCTCCGCAACACTGAAGCTTTCTTT. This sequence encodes CSVRGDLRNTEAFF.

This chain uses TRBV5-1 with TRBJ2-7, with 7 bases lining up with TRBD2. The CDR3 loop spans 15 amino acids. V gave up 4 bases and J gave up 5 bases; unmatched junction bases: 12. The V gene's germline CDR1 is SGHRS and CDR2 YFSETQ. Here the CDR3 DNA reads TGCGCCAGCAGCCAGCGAACGGGAGGAGGGGACGAGCAGTACTTC. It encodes CASSQRTGGGDEQYF.

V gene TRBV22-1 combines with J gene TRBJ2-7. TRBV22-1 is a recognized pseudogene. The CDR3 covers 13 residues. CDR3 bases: TGTGCCAGCAGTGAAGCGTTGGTCAGCCAGGAGTACTTC. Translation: CASSEALVSQEYF.

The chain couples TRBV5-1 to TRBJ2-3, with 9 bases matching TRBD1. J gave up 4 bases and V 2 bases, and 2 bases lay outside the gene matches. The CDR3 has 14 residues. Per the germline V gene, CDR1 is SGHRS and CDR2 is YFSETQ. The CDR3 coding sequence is TGCGCCAGCAGCTTTACAGGGGGCGCAGATACGCAGTATTTT. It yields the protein CASSFTGGADTQYF. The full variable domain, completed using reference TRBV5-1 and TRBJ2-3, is KAGVTQTPRYLIKTRGQQVTLSCSPISGHRSVSWYQQTPGQGLQFLFEYFSETQRNKGNFPGRFSGRQFSNSRSEMNVSTLELGDSALYLCASSFTGGADTQYFGPGTRLTVL.

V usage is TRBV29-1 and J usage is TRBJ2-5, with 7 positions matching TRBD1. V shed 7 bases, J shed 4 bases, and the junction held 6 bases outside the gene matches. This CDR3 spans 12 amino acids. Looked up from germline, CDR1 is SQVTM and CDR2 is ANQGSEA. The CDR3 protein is CSGRAGGETQYF. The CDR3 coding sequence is TGCAGCGGGAGAGCAGGGGGAGAGACCCAGTACTTC.

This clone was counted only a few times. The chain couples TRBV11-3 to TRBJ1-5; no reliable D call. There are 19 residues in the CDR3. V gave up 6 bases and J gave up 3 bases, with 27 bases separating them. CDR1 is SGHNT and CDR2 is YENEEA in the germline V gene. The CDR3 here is CASSSRRLVAHIHNQPQHF. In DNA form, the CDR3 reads TGTGCCAGCAGTTCCCGACGGTTGGTGGCCCACATACACAATCAGCCCCAGCATTTT.

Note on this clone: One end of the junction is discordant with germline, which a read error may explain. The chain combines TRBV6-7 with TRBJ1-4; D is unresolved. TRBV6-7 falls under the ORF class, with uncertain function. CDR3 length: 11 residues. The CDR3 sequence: CAISEGEKLFF. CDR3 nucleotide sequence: TGTGCCATCAGTGAGGGTGAAAAACTGTTTTTT.

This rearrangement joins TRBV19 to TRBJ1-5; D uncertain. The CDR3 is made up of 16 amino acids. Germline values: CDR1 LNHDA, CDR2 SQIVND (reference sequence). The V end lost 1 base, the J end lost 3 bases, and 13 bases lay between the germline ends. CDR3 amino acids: CASSIGGLLNNQPQHF. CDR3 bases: TGTGCCAGTAGTATAGGAGGACTCTTGAACAATCAGCCCCAGCATTTT.

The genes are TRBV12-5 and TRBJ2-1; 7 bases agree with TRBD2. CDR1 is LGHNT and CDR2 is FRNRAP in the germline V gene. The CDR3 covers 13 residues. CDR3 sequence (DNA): TGTGCCACTGGGCAGCGGGGTTACAATGAGCAGTTCTTC. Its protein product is CATGQRGYNEQFF.

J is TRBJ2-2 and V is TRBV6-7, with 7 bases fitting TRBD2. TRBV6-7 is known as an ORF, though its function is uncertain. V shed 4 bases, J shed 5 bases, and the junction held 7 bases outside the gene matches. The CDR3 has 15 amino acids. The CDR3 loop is CASSSPGGSTGELFF. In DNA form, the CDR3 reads TGTGCCAGCAGTTCCCCGGGGGGAAGTACCGGGGAGCTGTTTTTT.

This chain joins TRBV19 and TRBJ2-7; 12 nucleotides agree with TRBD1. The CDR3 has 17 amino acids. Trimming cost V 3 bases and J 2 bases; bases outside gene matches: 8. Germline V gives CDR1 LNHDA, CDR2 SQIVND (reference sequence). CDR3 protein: CASSMLGTGGFPYEQYF. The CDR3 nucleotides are TGTGCCAGTAGTATGTTGGGGACAGGGGGCTTCCCCTACGAGCAGTACTTC.